The 8 T cell receptor beta chains presented below share a single source sample, sequenced in a study of shared clonotypes between healthy human individuals. Assay used: immunoSEQ multiplex PCR; TCRdb lists only in-frame clones, some missing. The sample contains millions of clones, about 95% of which appear only once. Terminally differentiated effector memory CD45RA+ cells were excluded by CCR7 positive selection of CD45RO-negative cells. Input material: naive CD8+ T cells sorted from blood. Source of these receptors: a man aged 18-30 years in good health.

A note on this clone: Within the sample, other DNA sequences also encode this same CDR3. The chain carries TRBV15 and TRBJ2-7, with D perhaps matching TRBD2 (6 bases). This CDR3 has 14 residues. V gave up 5 bases and J gave up 2 bases, with 13 bases separating them. Germline V gene lookup returns CDR1 LNHNV and CDR2 YYDKDF (reference sequence). The CDR3 region is CATSRGGEAYEQYF. The CDR3 region has the DNA TGTGCCACCAGCCGTGGCGGGGAGGCCTACGAGCAGTACTTC.

This chain links TRBV5-1 with TRBJ1-1, with D hard to call. This CDR3 is 17 amino acids long. In germline, CDR1 is SGHRS, CDR2 YFSETQ. The ends were cut back, 1 base at V and 0 bases at J, with 16 bases in the middle. This CDR3 is CASSLWPQPGMNTEAFF. The CDR3, as DNA: TGCGCCAGCAGCTTGTGGCCTCAACCCGGGATGAACACTGAAGCTTTCTTT. Drawing the rest from reference TRBV5-1 and TRBJ1-1, the complete variable domain is KAGVTQTPRYLIKTRGQQVTLSCSPISGHRSVSWYQQTPGQGLQFLFEYFSETQRNKGNFPGRFSGRQFSNSRSEMNVSTLELGDSALYLCASSLWPQPGMNTEAFFGQGTRLTVV.

Details on this clone: Within the sample, other DNA sequences also encode this same CDR3. The chain carries TRBV28 and TRBJ1-1, with 9 bases aligning to TRBD1. V was pared by 2 bases and J by 5 bases, with 3 bases of the junction left unmatched. The CDR3 runs 14 residues. Per the germline V gene, CDR1 is MDHEN and CDR2 is SYDVKM. CDR3 coding DNA: TGTGCCAGCAGTTTAACAGGGGGCTCTACTGAAGCTTTCTTT. Translating it yields CASSLTGGSTEAFF.

The V call is TRBV27, the J call TRBJ2-1; 7 bases fit TRBD2. This CDR3 has 15 amino acids. The V gene end was trimmed by 6 bases and the J gene end by 2 bases; junction bases not matched to a gene: 7. Looked up from germline, CDR1 is MNHEY and CDR2 is SMNVEV (reference sequence). CDR3 sequence reads: CASSPSSGTYNEQFF. The CDR3 coding sequence is TGTGCCAGCAGCCCGTCTAGCGGAACCTACAATGAGCAGTTCTTC.

The CDR3 region is CASRGPGAFQETQYF. CDR3 in DNA: TGTGCCAGCAGGGGCCCCGGGGCCTTCCAAGAGACCCAGTACTTC. The J gene is TRBJ2-5, the V gene TRBV6-5, with D perhaps being TRBD1 or TRBD2 (5 bases each). CDR1 is MNHEY, CDR2 SVGAGI, per germline. CDR3 length equals 15 residues. The V gene lost 6 bases and the J gene lost 1 base, with 15 bases spanning the gap.

The V and J genes are TRBV4-1 and TRBJ2-7; D possibly corresponds to TRBD2 (5 bases). This CDR3 is 15 amino acids long. Germline V CDR1 and CDR2: MGHRA, YSYEKL. V was shortened by 3 bases and J by 2 bases, with 14 bases between the two germline ends. The CDR3 protein is CASSQGSDGAYEQYF. DNA for the CDR3: TGCGCCAGCAGCCAGGGGTCGGACGGGGCCTACGAGCAGTACTTC.

The genes are TRBV7-2 and TRBJ2-6, with D uncertain. Trimming removed 3 bases at V and 3 bases at J, with 9 bases between. In germline, CDR1 is SGHTA, CDR2 FQGNSA. The CDR3 covers 15 residues. The CDR3 loop is CASSLGSVGANVLTF. The DNA of the CDR3 is TGTGCCAGCAGCTTGGGATCTGTTGGGGCCAACGTCCTGACTTTC.

This chain joins TRBV4-3 and TRBJ2-1, with 9 bases matching TRBD1. Trimming took 3 bases from V and 5 from J; bases not matched to a gene: 8. CDR3 length equals 16 residues. Germline V CDR1 and CDR2: LGHNA, YSLEER. CDR3 sequence reads: CASSHSTGTGNNEQFF. CDR3 in DNA: TGCGCCAGCAGCCATAGTACCGGGACAGGGAACAATGAGCAGTTCTTC.